This T cell receptor (beta chain) was found in a study of T cell repertoires in cytomegalovirus infection. On the study more broadly: Public TCR beta signatures marked donors with CMV infection and the matching HLA.

Trimming removed 5 bases at V and 1 base at J, with 8 bases between. The CDR3 spans 13 residues. From germline, CDR1 is SGHVS and CDR2 FQNEAQ. This clonotype was observed many times. Its antigen is still unknown. TCRdb reprocessed the reads via MiXCR and lists one record per CDR3 protein. This table has about 310,000 distinct CDR3 sequences, approximately 25% appearing once. The rearrangement uses TRBV7-8 and TRBJ1-1; D is uncertain. The sample here was cultured PBMCs, taken from culture after CMV antigen stimulation. This receptor was obtained from a human donor in good health (CMV status not recorded). Some clones in this sample may be carry-over from other donors' samples. Written as DNA, the CDR3 is TGTGCCAGCAGCGATCACAAGAACACTGAAGCTTTCTTT. Amino acid sequence: CASSDHKNTEAFF.